This T cell receptor (beta chain) was identified during a study of siplizumab effects on memory and regulatory T cells. Study results and caveats: The majority of clones, roughly 80-97% of proliferating CD4+ or CD8+ clones, lacked an assignable naive or memory phenotype. Poor capture below about 10^-5 frequency left most alloreactive clones unmapped to unstimulated subsets. Naive T cells looked more diverse than memory cells and looked like major alloresponse contributors.

Concerning this clone: Its target is unknown.

Clones were sequenced by immunoSEQ multiplex PCR, and TCRdb holds only the in-frame ones, with some missing. The sample consists of approximately 94,000 clones, 91% of them appearing once. The sample taken for sequencing was CD4+ T cells sorted from blood. The sequence was collected from a human donor in good health.

The CDR3 bases are TGTGCCAGCTCACCAGACAGGGTGTCGGGTGGCTACACCTTC. The encoded protein is CASSPDRVSGGYTF. The chain combines TRBV18 with TRBJ1-2, with 7 bases fitting TRBD1. The germline gives CDR1 KGHSH, CDR2 LQKENI. The CDR3 contains 14 residues. The J segment lost 7 bases and the V segment lost 2 bases, leaving 7 bases of the junction unmatched. Full variable domain (rest looked up from reference TRBV18 and TRBJ1-2): NAGVMQNPRHLVRRRGQEARLRCSPMKGHSHVYWYRQLPEEGLKFMVYLQKENIIDESGMPKERFSAEFPKEGPSILRIQQVVRGDSAAYFCASSPDRVSGGYTFGSGTRLTVV.